These 10 T cell receptor beta chains were sequenced from one sample in a study of identical twins. One entry per CDR3 protein results from TCRdb running MiXCR on the 5' RACE reads. Among approximately 630,000 distinct CDR3 sequences listed, roughly 7.1% were seen once. The same specimen was also included in a second study, on yellow fever vaccine responses in identical twins.

The sequencing sample was made of PBMCs. The receptors derive from a woman aged 18-30 years in good health.

This clonotype has a handful of counts. The rearrangement links TRBV20-1 to TRBJ2-7, with D hard to call. CDR3 size: 13 residues. Trimming left V 1 base short and J 3 bases short, with 10 bases between. The germline V gene encodes CDR1 DFQATT and CDR2 SNEGSKA (reference sequence). CDR3 residues: CSARVSSVYEQYF. DNA for the CDR3: TGCAGTGCTAGAGTCTCGTCTGTCTACGAGCAGTACTTC.

This clonotype came up many times. In nucleotides, the CDR3 is TGCAGTGCTAGAGATTCGGCAGGGGGGCACACCGGGGAGCTGTTTTTT. It specifies CSARDSAGGHTGELFF. V gene TRBV20-1 combines with J gene TRBJ2-2, with TRBD1 as a possible D gene (7 bases). Germline CDR1 and CDR2: DFQATT and SNEGSKA (reference sequence). The CDR3 spans 16 residues. V lost 0 bases and J 3 bases, leaving 14 bases between the germline ends.

V and J are TRBV20-1 and TRBJ2-3; 8 positions agree with TRBD2. This CDR3 has 15 residues. Germline V CDR1 and CDR2: DFQATT, SNEGSKA (reference sequence). J gave up 2 bases and V 5 bases, and 9 bases lay outside the gene matches. The CDR3 nucleotides are TGCAGTGCTTTCCCAGCGGGGGCCTACACAGATACGCAGTATTTT. Its translation is CSAFPAGAYTDTQYF.

The chain joins TRBV21-1 to TRBJ2-3; the D call TRBD1 from the table was never checked on the DNA. TRBV21-1 is termed a pseudogene. This CDR3 contains 19 residues. The DNA for the CDR3 is TGTGCCAGCAGCAAAGGTGGACAGGGGGCGGAGGCGGTCACAGATACGCAGTATTTT. Protein: CASSKGGQGAEAVTDTQYF.

There are many counts of this clonotype. The chain links TRBV29-1 to TRBJ1-1; the D gene is possibly TRBD1 (5 bases). The germline V and J ends were trimmed by 7 bases and 4 bases, with 19 bases remaining between them. Germline V lookup: CDR1 SQVTM, CDR2 ANQGSEA. This CDR3 region has 14 residues. This CDR3 reads CSAPSGLMSTEAFF. CDR3 bases: TGCAGCGCTCCTTCGGGGCTAATGAGCACTGAAGCTTTCTTT.

Ten or more counts support this clonotype. The chain carries TRBV6-5 and TRBJ2-7; D is possibly TRBD2 (7 bases). Germline V gene sequence: CDR1 MNHEY, CDR2 SVGAGI. This CDR3 has 16 residues. Trimming cost V 0 bases and J 3 bases, with 15 bases left between them. This chain's CDR3 is CASSYSKGGGYYEQYF. In DNA, the CDR3 is TGTGCCAGCAGTTACTCGAAAGGGGGGGGCTACTACGAGCAGTACTTC.

In its sample, this clonotype was seen many times. This chain connects TRBV4-1 to TRBJ1-1; no clear D. The V gene lost 2 bases and the J gene lost 7 bases, with 14 bases spanning the gap. The CDR3 spans 14 residues. CDR1 is MGHRA and CDR2 is YSYEKL in the germline V gene. Here the CDR3 DNA reads TGCGCCAGCAGCCAAATGGAGGCCGTAAATGAAGCTTTCTTT. This gives the protein CASSQMEAVNEAFF.

This clonotype was detected ten times or more. This sequence joins TRBV12-3 or TRBV12-4 and TRBJ2-1, with 9 nucleotides matching TRBD2. The CDR3 spans 17 residues. Trimming cost V 2 bases and J 5 bases; bases outside gene matches: 10. The CDR3 sequence: CASSLTGLAGNNNEQFF. The CDR3 DNA is TGTGCCAGCAGTTTAACTGGGCTAGCGGGAAACAACAATGAGCAGTTCTTC.

The chain recombines TRBV12-3 or TRBV12-4 with TRBJ2-2; D may be TRBD2 (5 bases). V was shortened by 3 bases and J by 3 bases, with 14 bases between the two germline ends. The CDR3 sequence is 16 residues long. The CDR3 DNA reads TGTGCCAGCAGTTTTTTGAGCGGTCCATACACCGGGGAGCTGTTTTTT. This codes for CASSFLSGPYTGELFF.

This clonotype was detected a few times. The chain joins TRBV19 to TRBJ1-1; no clear D gene. Germline V CDR1 and CDR2: LNHDA, SQIVND (reference sequence). The CDR3 spans 13 residues. V was pared by 10 bases and J by 4 bases, with 16 bases between. CDR3 sequence (DNA): TGTGCCACCGAACAAGGAGAGGGCACTGAAGCTTTCTTT. As protein: CATEQGEGTEAFF. Filled out from reference TRBV19 and TRBJ1-1, the complete variable domain reads DGGITQSPKYLFRKEGQNVTLSCEQNLNHDAMYWYRQDPGQGLRLIYYSQIVNDFQKGDIAEGYSVSREKKESFPLTVTSAQKNPTAFYLCATEQGEGTEAFFGQGTRLTVV.